This T cell receptor (beta chain) was retrieved from a study of T cell responses to AZD1222 COVID-19 vaccine (dated by TCRdb to about 2021). Regarding the research as a whole: TCR sequencing was performed for roughly 250 trial participants, of whom about 200 were given two doses of AZD1222 and approximately 25 were given two doses of MenACWY control vaccine. Trial participants were enrolled into age subgroups of 18-55, 56-69 and 70-plus years, which contained about 150, 27 and 61 TCR-sequenced participants, respectively.

For this chain, trimming is 5 bases at the V end and 4 bases at the J end, and the number of junction bases without a gene match is 10. From a lookup of the germline V gene, CDR1 and CDR2 are SGHAT and FQNNGV. The CDR3 measures 15 amino acids from cysteine to phenylalanine. Left in the record is the CDR3 DNA by itself, 45 bases read in frame from the first base. The time point label, as the study defines it: baseline before first vaccination. The vaccinee samples were drawn from two UK trials, COV001 and COV002, one of which was a single-blind randomized controlled phase 2/3 trial testing AZD1222 (ChAdOx1 nCoV-19) in healthy adults. For TCRbeta chain sequencing, PBMC samples were collected from trial participants at day 0 and at day 28 after the second dose. The CDR3 regions of human TCRbeta chains were analyzed by immunosequencing. The paper's data handling went like this. Repertoire TCRs were checked for matches against a reference library of SARS-CoV-2-specific TCRs that had been generated using the MIRA antigen-specificity platform. Breadth was defined as the fraction of unique TCRs that were SARS-CoV-2-associated. Depth was defined as the fraction of total T cells that were SARS-CoV-2-associated. Using the MIRA data, each spike-specific TCR was assigned both to the spike region to which the TCR was reactive and to a CD4 or CD8 class. Log10-transformed breadth and depth values were compared by one-way ANOVA with Sidak's multiple comparisons tests. Entries here come from immuneACCESS through TCRdb and include only in-frame sequences with V and J called. Some clones fail to appear in such tables; in the studies checked, an unresolved V gene covers under half of the shortfall, and the cause of the remainder is unknown. The DNA gave D and trimming, while V, J and clone size come from that table. The sample's own table lists about 140,000 clones. The ten top clones hold about 2.3% of the sample.

Points the paper makes about the study in general: Epitopes outside the regions mutated in the B.1.351 and B.1.1.7 variants were reportedly recognized by nearly half of the unique spike-specific TCRs. Because no day 14 peak-response samples were available, repertoires were characterized only after the peak T cell response. A significant rise in spike-specific TCR breadth and depth was observed after two AZD1222 doses relative to day 0 and relative to MenACWY recipients. The whole spike protein was spanned by vaccine-associated CD4 TCRs, and dominant responses were seen in regions 160-218 and 743-854. In the small 56-69-year group, the increase in depth fell short of significance, most likely because of low power. Participants were mostly white British, with more females than males. The authors suggested clonal diversity may have been underestimated. Conclusions about previously exposed vaccinees were limited because only six AZD1222 recipients were SARS-CoV-2 seropositive at baseline.

Regarding this clone: Its antigen is currently not known.

The specimen was peripheral blood. The chain links TRBV11-2 with TRBJ1-2, with 7 bases matching TRBD1. This clonotype was sampled from an adult in good health. CDR3 reads: CASSPPTGLGYGYTF. Here is the DNA: TGTGCCAGCAGCCCACCGACAGGGTTGGGCTATGGCTACACCTTC.